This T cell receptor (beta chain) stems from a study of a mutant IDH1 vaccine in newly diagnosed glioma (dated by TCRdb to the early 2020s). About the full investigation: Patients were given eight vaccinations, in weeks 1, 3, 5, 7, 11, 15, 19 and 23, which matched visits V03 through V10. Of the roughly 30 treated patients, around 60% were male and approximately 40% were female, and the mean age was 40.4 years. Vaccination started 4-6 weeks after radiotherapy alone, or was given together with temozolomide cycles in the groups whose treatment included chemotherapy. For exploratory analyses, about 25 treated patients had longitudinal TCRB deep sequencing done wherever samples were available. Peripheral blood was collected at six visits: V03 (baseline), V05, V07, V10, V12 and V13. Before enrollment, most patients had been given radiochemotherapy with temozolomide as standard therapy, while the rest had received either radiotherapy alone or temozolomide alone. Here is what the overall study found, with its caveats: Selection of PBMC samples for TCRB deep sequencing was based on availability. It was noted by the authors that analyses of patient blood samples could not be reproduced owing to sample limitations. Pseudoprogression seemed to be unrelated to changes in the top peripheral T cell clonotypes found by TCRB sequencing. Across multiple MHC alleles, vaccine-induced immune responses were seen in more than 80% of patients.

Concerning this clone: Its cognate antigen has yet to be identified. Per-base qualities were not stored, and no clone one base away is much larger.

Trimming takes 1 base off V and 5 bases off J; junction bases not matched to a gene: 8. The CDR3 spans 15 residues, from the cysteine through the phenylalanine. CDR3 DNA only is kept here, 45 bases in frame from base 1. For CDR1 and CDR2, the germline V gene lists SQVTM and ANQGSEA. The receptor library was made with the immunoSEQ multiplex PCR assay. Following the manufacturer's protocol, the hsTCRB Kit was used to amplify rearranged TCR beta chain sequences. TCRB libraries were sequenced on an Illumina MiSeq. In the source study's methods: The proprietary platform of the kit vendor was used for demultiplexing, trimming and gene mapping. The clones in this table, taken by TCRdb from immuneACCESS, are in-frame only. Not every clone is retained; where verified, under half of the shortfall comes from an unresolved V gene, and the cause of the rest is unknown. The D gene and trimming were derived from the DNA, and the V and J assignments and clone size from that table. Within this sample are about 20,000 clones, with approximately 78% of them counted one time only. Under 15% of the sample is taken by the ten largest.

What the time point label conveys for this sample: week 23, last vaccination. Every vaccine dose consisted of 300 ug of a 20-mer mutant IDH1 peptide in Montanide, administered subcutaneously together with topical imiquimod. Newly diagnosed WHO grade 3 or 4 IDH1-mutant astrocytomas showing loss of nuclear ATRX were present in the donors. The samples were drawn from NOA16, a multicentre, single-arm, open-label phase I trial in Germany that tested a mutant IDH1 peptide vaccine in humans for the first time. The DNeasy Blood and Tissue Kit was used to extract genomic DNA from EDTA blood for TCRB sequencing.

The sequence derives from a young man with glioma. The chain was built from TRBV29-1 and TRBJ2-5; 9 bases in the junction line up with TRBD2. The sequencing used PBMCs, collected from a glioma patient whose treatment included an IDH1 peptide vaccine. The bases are TGCAGCGTTGAAGGCGGCGGGAGGGCCGTGGAGACCCAGTACTTC. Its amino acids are CSVEGGGRAVETQYF.